The 7 T cell receptor beta chains reported below all come from one sample, sequenced in a study of shared clonotypes between healthy human individuals. Libraries were prepared by immunoSEQ multiplex PCR; TCRdb keeps only in-frame clonotypes and omits some of them. The repertoire includes some 2,000,000 clones, approximately 95% of them detected once, and 1.1% sits in the top ten. CD45RO-negative, CCR7-positively selected cells formed the naive CD8 fraction, excluding terminally differentiated effector memory CD45RA+ cells. The specimen was naive CD8+ T cells sorted from blood. The receptors originated from a man younger than 30 in good health.

V gene TRBV2 combines with J gene TRBJ2-7; D is unresolved. V was pared by 7 bases and J by 0 bases, with 4 bases between. The CDR3 totals 11 residues. Germline V CDR1 and CDR2: SNHLY, FYNNEI. The CDR3, as DNA: TGTGCCAGCACTACCTCCTACGAGCAGTACTTC. Amino acids: CASTTSYEQYF.

This chain links TRBV2 with TRBJ2-7, with D unclear. Trimming cost V 7 bases and J 6 bases, with 19 bases left between them. This CDR3 contains 14 residues. CDR1 is SNHLY, CDR2 FYNNEI, per germline. CDR3 nucleotides: TGTGCCAGCAACAAACCGGGCTACGCCGGCGAGCAGTACTTC. Protein: CASNKPGYAGEQYF.

The chain combines TRBV9 with TRBJ1-2, with 8 bases that match TRBD1. V dropped 4 bases and J dropped 6; count of bases not matched to a gene: 14. Looked up from germline, CDR1 is SGDLS and CDR2 is YYNGEE. The CDR3 has 16 residues. CDR3 residues: CASSSRTGMSGDGYTF. CDR3 bases: TGTGCCAGCAGCTCCAGGACAGGGATGAGTGGGGATGGCTACACCTTC.

The genes are TRBV7-2 and TRBJ1-1; TRBD1 aligns across 7 bases. J gave up 3 bases and V 6 bases, and 19 bases lay outside the gene matches. The CDR3 has 18 amino acids. Germline CDR1 SGHTA, CDR2 FQGNSA. The CDR3 nucleotides read TGTGCCAGCAGTCGAGACCAGGGGGGAGGAGGCCTTTACACTGAAGCTTTCTTT. Its protein is CASSRDQGGGGLYTEAFF.

This rearrangement joins TRBV13 to TRBJ1-1, with 8 bases matching TRBD1. Germline loops: CDR1 PRHDT, CDR2 FYEKMQ (reference sequence). The CDR3 totals 15 residues. V lost 5 bases and J lost 4; bases outside the gene matches: 9. CDR3 region: CASSTSRTGLTEAFF. Here the CDR3 DNA reads TGTGCCAGCAGCACCTCCCGGACAGGGCTCACTGAAGCTTTCTTT.

To note about this clone: This specimen includes other DNA sequences encoding the same CDR3. V usage is TRBV29-1 and J usage is TRBJ2-2; 8 positions agree with TRBD2. Germline CDR1 reads SQVTM; CDR2 reads ANQGSEA. This CDR3 is built from 13 residues. Trimming at V came to 5 bases and at J to 1 base, leaving 0 bases not matched to a gene. CDR3 DNA: TGCAGCGTTAGCGGGGGGAACACCGGGGAGCTGTTTTTT. Encoded protein: CSVSGGNTGELFF.

This chain connects TRBV30 to TRBJ2-3, with 7 bases identical to TRBD2. V was pared by 2 bases and J by 0 bases, with 5 bases of the junction left unmatched. The germline CDR1 and CDR2 sequences are GTSNPN and SVGIG (reference sequence). The CDR3 loop spans 15 amino acids. Here the CDR3 reads CAWSLTSISTDTQYF. The CDR3 region has the DNA TGTGCCTGGAGTTTGACTAGCATTAGCACAGATACGCAGTATTTT.